The sequence of this T cell receptor beta chain was determined in a study of OX40 agonist ivuxolimab in advanced cancers. Background on the whole study: Ivuxolimab was an agonistic, fully human IgG2 monoclonal antibody directed against OX40 (CD134), a costimulatory receptor. Partial responses occurred in three dose-escalation patients: two with cutaneous melanoma and one with hepatocellular carcinoma. Of the 50 to 55 patients in dose escalation, 19 had hepatocellular carcinoma, some 15 had melanoma, 9 had renal cell carcinoma and 9 had head and neck cancer. Prior anti-PD-1, anti-PD-L1 or anti-CTLA-4 therapy was permitted, and checkpoint inhibitors had been received by less than 45% of dose-escalation patients. Intravenous ivuxolimab was administered to patients every 2 weeks at six dose levels: 0.01, 0.1, 0.3, 1.5, 3 and 10 mg/kg. The paper describes the monotherapy dose-escalation part (N ≈ 52 patients) of the phase I trial of ivuxolimab. The purpose of peripheral TCRbeta sequencing was to test whether ivuxolimab changed TCR sequence diversity and led to clonal T-cell expansion. A male proportion of under 85% and a mean age of 60 years, ranging from roughly 23 to 80, were recorded for the dose-escalation cohort. Overall study outcomes, separate from this receptor: Clonal expansion of both CD4+ and CD8+ blood T cells was observed from baseline to week 6 at doses 0.1 to 3.0 mg/kg. In the 0.1-3.0 mg/kg groups, partial responders were among the patients with the lowest normalized peripheral clonal expansion, particularly in CD8+ T cells. The antigen specificity of the clonally expanded peripheral T cells was not determined. Low levels of normalized T-cell clonal expansion were also shown by some nonresponding patients. On average, CD8+ T cells showed more expanded clones than CD4+ T cells after ivuxolimab.

CDR1 and CDR2, per the germline V gene, are MNHEY and SVGAGI. The junction carries 9 bases between V and J, which are trimmed by 1 base and 9 bases respectively. Its CDR3 holds 12 amino acids, cysteine through phenylalanine. Solely the CDR3 DNA is kept, with 36 bases framed from the first base. To sequence the TCRbeta CDR3 region, genomic DNA was isolated from the sorted cells. The immunoSEQ Assay was used for sequencing of TCRbeta CDR3 regions. TCRdb limited this immuneACCESS table to in-frame rearrangements with V and J called. A share of clones is missing; checked studies link under half to unresolved V genes, and the rest is unexplained. For this sample there are approximately 59,000 clones; 75% to 90% appear just once. Of the sample, 0.76% falls within the top ten clones. The trial excluded patients who had a history of autoimmune disease or who were on systemic immunosuppression. Peripheral blood for TCR sequencing was collected from all dose cohorts at baseline, on cycle 4 day 1, and on cycle 7 day 1. The samples were taken from a phase I, first-in-human, multicenter, open-label dose-escalation trial of ivuxolimab. Adults with locally advanced or metastatic melanoma, renal cell carcinoma, hepatocellular carcinoma or head and neck squamous cell carcinoma were enrolled in the trial. CD4+ and CD8+ T cells were sorted separately from peripheral blood before TCR sequencing.

On this clone itself: Its binding antigen is unknown. No much larger clonotype is one base removed from it; base qualities were not supplied.

Specimen: CD4+ or CD8+ T cells sorted from blood, collected in a trial of the OX40 agonist ivuxolimab. The clonotype was recovered from an adult with an advanced solid tumor such as melanoma, head and neck, liver or kidney cancer. In this chain, TRBV6-5 is recombined with TRBJ1-2; TRBD1 could be the D gene, as 5 bases match. The DNA sequence follows: TGTGCCAGCAGTTACTGGTCAGGGAGCTACACCTTC. It translates as CASSYWSGSYTF.